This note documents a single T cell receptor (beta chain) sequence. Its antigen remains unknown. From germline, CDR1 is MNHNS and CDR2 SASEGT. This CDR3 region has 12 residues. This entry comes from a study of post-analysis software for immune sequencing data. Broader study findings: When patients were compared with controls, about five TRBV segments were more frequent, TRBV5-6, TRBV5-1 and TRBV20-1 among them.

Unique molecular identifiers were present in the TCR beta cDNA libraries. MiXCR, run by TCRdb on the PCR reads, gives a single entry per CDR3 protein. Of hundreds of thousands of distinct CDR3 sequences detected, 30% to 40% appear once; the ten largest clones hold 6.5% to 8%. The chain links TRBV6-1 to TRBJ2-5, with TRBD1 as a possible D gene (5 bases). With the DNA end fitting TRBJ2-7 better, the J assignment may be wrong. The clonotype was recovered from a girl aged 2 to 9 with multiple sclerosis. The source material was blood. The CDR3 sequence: CASSELRAEQYF. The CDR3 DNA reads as TGTGCCAGCAGTGAACTCAGGGCCGAGCAGTACTTC.